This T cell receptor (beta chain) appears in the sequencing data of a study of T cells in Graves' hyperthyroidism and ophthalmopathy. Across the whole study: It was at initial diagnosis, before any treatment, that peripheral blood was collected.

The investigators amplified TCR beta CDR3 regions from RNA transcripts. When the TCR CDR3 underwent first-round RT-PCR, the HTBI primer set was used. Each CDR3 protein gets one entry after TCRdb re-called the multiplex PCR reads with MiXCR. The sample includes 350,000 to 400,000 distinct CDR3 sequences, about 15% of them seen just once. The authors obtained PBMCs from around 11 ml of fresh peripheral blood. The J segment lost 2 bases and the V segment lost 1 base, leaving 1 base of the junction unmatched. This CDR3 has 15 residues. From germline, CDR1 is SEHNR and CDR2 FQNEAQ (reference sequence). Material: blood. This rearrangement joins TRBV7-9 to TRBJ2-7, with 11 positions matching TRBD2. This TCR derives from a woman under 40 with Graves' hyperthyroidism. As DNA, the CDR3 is TGTGCCAGCAGCTTAGGGACTAGCGGGCCCTACGAGCAGTACTTC. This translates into CASSLGTSGPYEQYF.